This passage covers 27 T cell receptor beta chains from one sample sequenced in a study of early T cells in non-severe SARS-CoV-2 infection. TCRdb passed the 5' RACE reads through MiXCR, listing each CDR3 protein once. In the table there are tens of thousands of distinct CDR3 sequences, around 10% of which are singletons. Sequenced input: whole blood. The receptors stem from an adult who was a healthcare worker with PCR-confirmed SARS-CoV-2 infection or an uninfected control (not recorded which).

A few counts support this clonotype. V and J are TRBV2 and TRBJ2-1; a weak D match, TRBD2 (5 bases). Germline loops: CDR1 SNHLY, CDR2 FYNNEI. The CDR3 totals 12 residues. V was trimmed by 2 bases and J by 11 bases, leaving 10 bases between them. This CDR3 is CASSESERKQFF. CDR3 in DNA: TGTGCCAGCAGTGAAAGTGAGCGGAAGCAGTTCTTC.

This clonotype was seen a handful of times. The genes are TRBV5-1 and TRBJ2-2; TRBD1 matches at 8 bases. The CDR3 has 15 residues. V was pared by 4 bases and J by 4 bases, with 6 bases of the junction left unmatched. CDR1 and CDR2 (germline): SGHRS, YFSETQ. CDR3 in amino acids: CASSPDRAVTGELFF. The CDR3 region has the DNA TGCGCCAGCAGCCCGGACAGGGCGGTCACCGGGGAGCTGTTTTTT.

This clonotype was picked up many times. The chain is built from TRBV7-6 and TRBJ2-1; a weak D match, TRBD2 (5 bases). Trimming removed 6 bases at V and 10 bases at J, with 13 bases between. The CDR3 has 12 amino acids. The V gene's germline CDR1 is SGHVS and CDR2 FNYEAQ. The CDR3: CASSSEGLEQFF. CDR3 DNA sequence: TGTGCCAGCAGTTCCGAGGGATTAGAGCAGTTCTTC.

The V gene is TRBV20-1, the J gene TRBJ1-1; 8 bases agree with TRBD1. CDR3 length equals 13 residues. Looked up from germline, CDR1 is DFQATT and CDR2 is SNEGSKA (reference sequence). Unmatched junction bases numbered 6, after V lost 6 bases and J lost 3 bases. CDR3: CSAKQGVDTEAFF. In DNA, the CDR3 is TGCAGTGCAAAACAGGGGGTCGACACTGAAGCTTTCTTT.

This clonotype was observed many times. The J gene is TRBJ1-1, the V gene TRBV7-3; maybe TRBD1 (6 bases). The V gene's germline CDR1 is SGHTA and CDR2 FQGTGA. The CDR3 totals 14 residues. V was cut by 4 bases and J by 4 bases, with 13 bases left in between. CDR3 protein: CASSSQGIGTEAFF. CDR3 nucleotides: TGTGCCAGCAGCTCTCAGGGGATCGGCACTGAAGCTTTCTTT.

This clonotype was seen at least ten times. V and J are TRBV6-5 and TRBJ2-1; D remains unclear. V dropped 2 bases and J dropped 4 bases, with 6 bases sitting between them. The CDR3 runs to 13 residues. Germline loops: CDR1 MNHEY, CDR2 SVGAGI. CDR3 protein: CASSYSRYNEQFF. The CDR3 nucleotides read TGTGCCAGCAGTTACAGCAGGTACAATGAGCAGTTCTTC.

This clonotype was detected only a few times. The J gene is TRBJ2-5, the V gene TRBV28, with TRBD1 matching over 7 bases. V gave up 6 bases and J gave up 5 bases; unmatched junction bases: 9. The CDR3 contains 14 residues. Germline V gene data show CDR1 as MDHEN and CDR2 as SYDVKM. The chain's CDR3 is CASSHPGGAETQYF. In nucleotides, the CDR3 is TGTGCCAGCAGCCATCCAGGGGGAGCGGAGACCCAGTACTTC.

This clonotype has only a few counts. The rearrangement uses TRBV27 and TRBJ2-3; TRBD1 matches 9 bases. CDR1 is MNHEY, CDR2 SMNVEV, per germline (reference sequence). The CDR3 has 19 residues. V shed 8 bases and J 1 base; nucleotides not matched to a gene: 19. Here the CDR3 reads CASLLPTGGSPIRTDTQYF. CDR3 bases: TGTGCCAGCCTCCTCCCGACAGGGGGGAGCCCCATTCGCACAGATACGCAGTATTTT.

There are a few counts of this clonotype. This rearrangement joins TRBV5-6 to TRBJ2-3; no firm D call. Trimming cost V 3 bases and J 0 bases, with 11 bases left between them. This CDR3 spans 15 amino acids. Germline CDR1 reads SGHDT; CDR2 reads YYEEEE. CDR3 nucleotide sequence: TGTGCCAGCAGCTCCCGGTGGCAGAGCACAGATACGCAGTATTTT. Translation: CASSSRWQSTDTQYF.

This clonotype was seen only once. Since a much larger clone is just one base distant, this may be a read error. The J gene is TRBJ1-5, the V gene TRBV30; 7 nucleotides line up with TRBD1. J was trimmed by 3 bases and V by 3 bases; bases with no gene match: 8. Germline V lookup: CDR1 GTSNPN, CDR2 SVGIG (reference sequence). CDR3 length: 15 residues. In nucleotides, the CDR3 is TGTGCCTGGAGGGTAGGGGGCGCTCCCAATCAGCCCCAGCATTTT. Translation gives CAWRVGGAPNQPQHF.

CDR3 DNA sequence: TGTGCCAGCAGGCTCCAGACAGGGGCATCCTACGAGCAGTACTTC. It specifies CASRLQTGASYEQYF. The chain uses TRBV6-2 or TRBV6-3 and TRBJ2-7; 8 bases agree with TRBD1. Trimming cost V 6 bases and J 1 base; bases outside gene matches: 8. Looked up from germline, CDR1 is MNHEY and CDR2 is SVGEGT. The CDR3 length is 15 residues.

This chain joins TRBV5-1 and TRBJ1-1; D not resolved. Germline-derived CDR1 and CDR2 are SGHRS and YFSETQ. Trimming took 0 bases from V and 5 from J, leaving 14 bases between them. CDR3 length: 15 residues. This CDR3 is CASSLAVGVGTEAFF. The CDR3, as DNA: TGCGCCAGCAGCTTGGCCGTCGGGGTTGGGACTGAAGCTTTCTTT. The full variable domain, its missing parts supplied by reference TRBV5-1 and TRBJ1-1, is KAGVTQTPRYLIKTRGQQVTLSCSPISGHRSVSWYQQTPGQGLQFLFEYFSETQRNKGNFPGRFSGRQFSNSRSEMNVSTLELGDSALYLCASSLAVGVGTEAFFGQGTRLTVV.

This sequence joins TRBV12-3 or TRBV12-4 and TRBJ2-2, with D possibly called TRBD1 or TRBD2 (5 bases each). This CDR3 has 14 amino acids. V was cut by 3 bases and J by 4 bases, with 9 bases left in between. The CDR3: CASSLTGTTGELFF. The CDR3 coding sequence is TGTGCCAGCAGTTTGACCGGGACCACCGGGGAGCTGTTTTTT.

This clonotype was recorded a few times. J is TRBJ2-3 and V is TRBV12-3 or TRBV12-4; D unclear. Between the trimmed V and J ends, which lost 8 bases and 1 base, there was a span of 19 bases. The CDR3 totals 16 residues. In DNA, the CDR3 is TGTGCCAGCGCCCCGAGGACCGGTCTCGGCACAGATACGCAGTATTTT. It is translated as CASAPRTGLGTDTQYF.

The chain combines TRBV9 with TRBJ1-2; D is ambiguous. Germline V lookup: CDR1 SGDLS, CDR2 YYNGEE. The CDR3 covers 11 residues. With 6 bases removed from V and 8 bases from J, the gap between germline ends came to 11 bases. The CDR3 protein is CASTGGVGYTF. In DNA form, the CDR3 reads TGTGCCAGCACTGGCGGGGTAGGCTACACCTTC.

By frequency in the sample, this clonotype is medium-sized. J is TRBJ1-6 and V is TRBV28, with 9 bases matching TRBD1. CDR1 and CDR2 from the germline V gene are MDHEN and SYDVKM. This CDR3 spans 17 amino acids. V gave up 4 bases and J gave up 0 bases; unmatched junction bases: 4. The CDR3 here is CASSSGQGSSYNSPLHF. DNA for the CDR3: TGTGCCAGCAGTTCCGGACAGGGGAGCTCCTATAATTCACCCCTCCACTTT.

The chain combines TRBV28 with TRBJ1-2; D is unresolved. Looked up from germline, CDR1 is MDHEN and CDR2 is SYDVKM. Between the trimmed V and J ends, which lost 11 bases and 0 bases, there was a span of 7 bases. The CDR3 extends over 11 amino acids. The CDR3 protein is CASEANYGYTF. The CDR3, as DNA: TGTGCCTCCGAAGCTAACTATGGCTACACCTTC.

This clonotype was seen repeatedly, ten times or more. The rearrangement links TRBV6-2 or TRBV6-3 to TRBJ1-5; unclear D gene. There are 13 residues in the CDR3. Germline values: CDR1 MNHEY, CDR2 SVGEGT. The V and J ends lost 0 bases and 5 bases respectively, with 5 bases between them. The CDR3 bases are TGTGCCAGCAGTTACTCGTCATATCAGCCCCAGCATTTT. Amino acid sequence: CASSYSSYQPQHF.

The chain links TRBV28 to TRBJ1-6, with 7 nucleotides matching TRBD1. V lost 3 bases and J lost 4; bases outside the gene matches: 3. CDR1 is MDHEN and CDR2 is SYDVKM in the germline V gene. The CDR3 spans 15 residues. CDR3 nucleotide sequence: TGTGCCAGCAGTTTCCGGGACAGTTATAATTCACCCCTCCACTTT. Protein product: CASSFRDSYNSPLHF.

Note on this clonotype: Compared with germline, one end of the junction differs, possibly owing to a read error. The V call is TRBV28, the J call TRBJ2-7; D possibly corresponds to TRBD1 (5 bases). Per germline, CDR1 MDHEN and CDR2 SYDVKM. The CDR3 contains 14 residues. The CDR3 loop reads CVSSSTRASYEQYF. Here the CDR3 DNA reads TGTGTCAGCAGCTCCACCAGGGCATCCTACGAGCAGTACTTC.

This clonotype was seen ten or more times. The chain recombines TRBV6-6 with TRBJ2-2; a possible D gene is TRBD2 (6 bases). The CDR3 sequence is 16 residues long. Between the trimmed V and J ends, which lost 5 bases and 0 bases, there was a span of 13 bases. Germline CDR1 and CDR2: MNHNY and SVGAGI (reference sequence). This CDR3 reads CASSPAGSPNTGELFF. CDR3 coding DNA: TGTGCCAGCAGTCCCGCGGGGAGCCCGAACACCGGGGAGCTGTTTTTT.

In regard to this clonotype: A much larger clone differs by one base, so this may be a read error. The J gene is TRBJ2-3, the V gene TRBV29-1; D unclear. This CDR3 has 8 residues. From germline, CDR1 is SQVTM and CDR2 ANQGSEA. The CDR3 sequence: CSFDFEYF. The CDR3 DNA sequence: TGCAGCTTTGATTTTGAGTATTTT.

The chain recombines TRBV6-5 with TRBJ1-6, with D perhaps matching TRBD1 (6 bases). CDR1 is MNHEY, CDR2 SVGAGI, per germline. CDR3 length equals 13 residues. Trimming left V 2 bases short and J 7 bases short, with 6 bases between. The CDR3 loop is CASSYDRNSPLHF. The CDR3 bases are TGTGCCAGCAGTTACGACAGGAATTCACCCCTCCACTTT.

This clonotype has just a few counts. The V call is TRBV7-2, the J call TRBJ2-7; no reliable D call. The CDR3 totals 17 residues. Trimming removed 2 bases at V and 4 bases at J, with 21 bases between. The germline CDR1 and CDR2 sequences are SGHTA and FQGNSA. CDR3 nucleotide sequence: TGTGCCAGCAGCTTATATACCCCGGACCCGAGATTTTACGAGCAGTACTTC. Protein: CASSLYTPDPRFYEQYF.

This clonotype has more than one count but fewer than ten. V gene TRBV28 combines with J gene TRBJ1-6, with D maybe TRBD1 (6 bases). The CDR3 length is 15 residues. Germline V gene lookup returns CDR1 MDHEN and CDR2 SYDVKM. V lost 5 bases and J lost 10, with 18 bases in between. In DNA form, the CDR3 reads TGTGCCAGCAGTCCGAGTCAGGGGATCGGGTCACCCCTCCACTTT. The encoded protein is CASSPSQGIGSPLHF.

A few counts support this clonotype. This chain joins TRBV19 and TRBJ2-6; 8 bases are a match to TRBD1. Germline CDR1 is LNHDA and CDR2 is SQIVND (reference sequence). This CDR3 is built from 16 residues. Trimming took 8 bases from V and 0 from J; bases not matched to a gene: 6. CDR3 loop: CASDRGTNSGANVLTF. The CDR3 DNA reads as TGTGCCAGTGACAGGGGAACTAACTCTGGGGCCAACGTCCTGACTTTC.

This clonotype was seen at least ten times. The chain couples TRBV6-2 or TRBV6-3 to TRBJ1-6, with D maybe TRBD1 (5 bases). The CDR3 has 16 amino acids. Trimming left V 6 bases short and J 0 bases short, with 12 bases between. CDR1 is MNHEY and CDR2 is SVGEGT in the germline V gene. The CDR3 region is CASRRRDSSYNSPLHF. CDR3 nucleotides: TGTGCCAGCAGGCGGAGAGACAGCTCCTATAATTCACCCCTCCACTTT.